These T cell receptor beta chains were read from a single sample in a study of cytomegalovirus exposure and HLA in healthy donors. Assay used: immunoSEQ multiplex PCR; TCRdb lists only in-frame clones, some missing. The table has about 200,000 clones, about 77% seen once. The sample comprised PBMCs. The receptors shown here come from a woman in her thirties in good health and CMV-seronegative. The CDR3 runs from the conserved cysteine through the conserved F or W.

CASSIGSAWTEAFF	TRBV19	TRBJ1-1
CASSPPAGGPSSYEQYF	TRBV13	TRBJ2-7
CASSFLNRGEAFF	TRBV6-6	TRBJ1-1
CASSERTGAHEQYF	TRBV2	TRBJ2-7
CAWSGQGKNEAFF	TRBV30	TRBJ1-1
CAYYTRGNEQFF	TRBV5-4	TRBJ2-1
CASSGSTSERVDEQYF	TRBV2	TRBJ2-7
CASSMMMGQGNTGELFF	TRBV19	TRBJ2-2
CASSLTGAENSPLHF	TRBV18	TRBJ1-6
CASSQVRTGVQPQHF	TRBV4-1	TRBJ1-5
CAISDTQQPQHF	TRBV10-3	TRBJ1-5
CASSPGANYQEWAQYF	TRBV5-1	TRBJ2-5
CAISDSFGQGLEKNTEAFF	TRBV10-3	TRBJ1-1
CSVETDLSSYNEQFF	TRBV29-1	TRBJ2-1
CSAVGQTFDTQYF	TRBV29-1	TRBJ2-3
CASSTNIQGYEQYF	TRBV7-7	TRBJ2-7
CATSRLRSTDTQYF	TRBV15	TRBJ2-3